The clone carrying this TCR beta chain was observed a single time. No cell sorting was done before RNA was extracted from the tissue. This entry is derived from a study of tumor and adjacent non-tumor tissue in lung cancer. On the study more broadly: Samples averaged around 4 million productive TCRbeta reads each.

A modified ARM-PCR protocol with three rounds of nested PCR amplified TCRbeta. One entry per CDR3 protein, called by TCRdb with MiXCR from the multiplex PCR reads. The sample contains around 200,000 distinct CDR3 sequences, approximately 74% of which appear only once. Germline CDR1 SQVTM, CDR2 ANQGSEA. The CDR3 totals 14 residues. Deletions cut 8 bases from V and 2 bases from J, with 19 bases between. What was sequenced was lung tumor tissue. This sequence originates from a man aged 55 to 69 with non-small cell lung cancer. The chain links TRBV29-1 to TRBJ2-7; D perhaps matches TRBD1 (6 bases). The CDR3 protein is CSMIRVGGTYEQYF. CDR3 in DNA: TGCAGCATGATCCGGGTAGGGGGTACCTACGAGCAGTACTTC.